A selection of T cell receptor beta chains follows, all from one sample in a study of cytomegalovirus exposure and HLA in healthy donors. Clones were sequenced by immunoSEQ multiplex PCR, and TCRdb holds only the in-frame ones, with some missing. The sample is made up of some 48,000 clones, and the top ten hold 2.1% of it. The sample was PBMCs. The receptor set was obtained from a woman in her thirties or forties in good health and CMV-seronegative. Each CDR3 is given with its conserved first and last residue.

>TRBJ1-1|TRBV6-1
CASSEAWDRVPFF
>TRBJ2-3|TRBV27
CASSFNRRTDTQYF
>TRBJ2-7|TRBV6-1
CASGTSGISYEQYF
>TRBJ2-3|TRBV29-1
CSCRGLRSTDTQYF
>TRBJ2-2|TRBV7-3
CASSLRAAQGTGELFF
>TRBJ1-5|TRBV11-2
CASSLGDRQPQHF
>TRBJ1-5|TRBV2
CASRPGQGNQHQHF
>TRBJ1-2|TRBV18
CASSPASHPGYTF
>TRBJ2-7|TRBV5-1
CASSSAGTGSASF
>TRBJ1-5|TRBV6-1
CASAWTAYSNQPQHF
>TRBJ1-3|TRBV7-2
CASSLKGRHTIYF
>TRBJ1-2|TRBV5-1
CASSLATGAGGYTF
>TRBJ1-3|TRBV4-1
CASSHPGPRGRMAGNTIYF
>TRBJ2-1|TRBV7-9
CASSLAGLAGNEQFF
>TRBJ2-7|TRBV5-6
CASSGGDYEQYF
>TRBJ2-7|TRBV5-1
CASSLDKDYEQYF
>TRBJ2-1|TRBV9
CASSVMTGDEQFF
>TRBJ2-7|TRBV2
CASRQGNSYEQYF
>TRBJ2-2|TRBV11-1
CASSLAAVSGELFF
>TRBJ1-4|TRBV19
CASRPSGGEYNEKLFF
>TRBJ1-2|TRBV19
CASTRGQGNGYTF
>TRBJ1-5|TRBV5-6
CASSLGGTGDQPQHF
>TRBJ2-7|TRBV19
CATQPKGQDLFEQYF
>-|TRBV11-3
CASSLGSRTSGSYSYEQYF
>TRBJ1-1|TRBV7-9
CASSSQGGDAFF
>TRBJ1-5|TRBV28
CASSLWGQGMTGQPQHF
>TRBJ2-5|TRBV4-1
CASSQDWRGGQETQYF
>TRBJ1-2|TRBV29-1
CSVAAVTNYGYTF
>TRBJ1-2|TRBV27
CASSLSPGNNYGYTF
>TRBJ2-7|TRBV6-1
CASSGSGTGIFAYEQYF
>TRBJ1-5|TRBV25-1
CASSFSGGSNQPQHF
>TRBJ1-1|TRBV7-9
CASSPRTGVSAFF
>TRBJ2-3|TRBV14
CASSPSGDTQYF
>TRBJ1-5|TRBV19
CASSKTGDAQPQHF
>TRBJ1-6|TRBV18
CASSPLSPGHYNSPLHF
>TRBJ2-3|TRBV5-1
CASSNGLAGGADTQYF
>TRBJ1-2|TRBV6-1
CASQGSYGYTF
>TRBJ2-1|TRBV7-2
CASSRSGADNEQFF
>TRBJ1-1|TRBV11-2
CASSSRSVGLYTEAFF
>TRBJ1-3|TRBV7-9
CASSLYGNTIYF
>TRBJ2-5|TRBV5-6
CASSYPQGKETQYF
>TRBJ2-1|TRBV7-9
CASSLQAGTDNEQFF
>TRBJ1-1|TRBV2
CASRDSSEAFF
>TRBJ1-6|TRBV6-1
CASSITGDSPLHF
>TRBJ2-3|TRBV27
CASYSWRGGTDTQYF
>TRBJ1-2|TRBV4-2
CASSQTTGQDGYTF
>TRBJ2-7|TRBV27
CASSPRDYSYEQYF
>TRBJ2-6|TRBV18
CASSPRLAGGTGANVLTF
>TRBJ2-1|TRBV5-1
CASSFSGRADDNEQFF
>-|TRBV6-5
CASSWSGVSEQYF
>TRBJ1-2|TRBV5-1
CASSSETDDYGYTF
>TRBJ2-5|TRBV4-1
CASSQEIGRAPETQYF